A single sample is the source of the 4 T cell receptor beta chains below, sequenced in a study of blood T cells in healthy people across ages. A second PCR, run for 7 to 11 cycles, used a sample-barcoded 5' primer plus a J-beta primer mix. TCRdb reprocessed the 5' RACE reads with MiXCR, giving one entry per CDR3 protein. The data contain roughly 1.7 million distinct CDR3 sequences, about 35% of them singletons. Material for sequencing was blood. The receptors were sampled from a woman in her twenties or thirties in good health.

The V call is TRBV12-3 or TRBV12-4, the J call TRBJ1-5, with D hard to call. The V and J ends lost 3 bases and 5 bases respectively, with 11 bases between them. The CDR3 loop spans 14 amino acids. Written as DNA, the CDR3 is TGTGCCAGCAGTTTGCACGGGCCGGATCAGCCCCAGCATTTT. Amino acid sequence: CASSLHGPDQPQHF.

Only a few counts were recorded for this clonotype. The CDR3, as DNA: TGTGCCAGCAGCTTAGAGGCACTAGCGGCGCCGGGCGAGCAGTACTTC. Residues: CASSLEALAAPGEQYF. The V and J genes are TRBV7-8 and TRBJ2-7; the match to TRBD2 covers 8 bases. This CDR3 spans 16 amino acids. The germline gives CDR1 SGHVS, CDR2 FQNEAQ. Losses at the gene ends were 1 base for V and 6 bases for J; bases not matched to a gene: 11.

In the case of this clonotype: The junction differs from germline at one of its ends, possibly a read error. V usage is TRBV11-2 and J usage is TRBJ1-2, with no clear D. The CDR3 totals 15 residues. Germline values: CDR1 SGHAT, CDR2 FQNNGV. As DNA, the CDR3 is TGTGCCGGCAGCTTTTCAACAGAGATTATAGGTGGCTACACCTTC. Its translation is CAGSFSTEIIGGYTF.

This clonotype has just a few counts. The chain links TRBV16 to TRBJ1-4; perhaps TRBD1 as D (6 bases). Trimming removed 7 bases at V and 3 bases at J, with 15 bases between. Per germline, CDR1 KGHSY and CDR2 FQNENV. The CDR3 is 15 amino acids. The CDR3 loop is CASMAQGTSNEKLFF. CDR3 DNA sequence: TGTGCCAGCATGGCCCAAGGGACATCTAATGAAAAACTGTTTTTT.